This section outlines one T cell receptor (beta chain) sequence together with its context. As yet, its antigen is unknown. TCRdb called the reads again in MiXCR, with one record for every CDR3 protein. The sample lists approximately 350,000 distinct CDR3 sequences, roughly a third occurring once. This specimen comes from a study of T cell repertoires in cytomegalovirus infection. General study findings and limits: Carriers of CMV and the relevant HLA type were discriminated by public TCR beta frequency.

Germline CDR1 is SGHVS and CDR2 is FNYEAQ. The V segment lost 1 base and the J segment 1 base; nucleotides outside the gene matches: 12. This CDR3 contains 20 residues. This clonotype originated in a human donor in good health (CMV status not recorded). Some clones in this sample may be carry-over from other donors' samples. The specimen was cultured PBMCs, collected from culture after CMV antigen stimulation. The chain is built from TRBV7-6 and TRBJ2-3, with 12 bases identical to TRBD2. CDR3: CASSLGWSTSGSLGTDTQYF. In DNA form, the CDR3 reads TGTGCCAGCAGCTTAGGATGGTCGACTAGCGGGAGTCTTGGCACAGATACGCAGTATTTT.